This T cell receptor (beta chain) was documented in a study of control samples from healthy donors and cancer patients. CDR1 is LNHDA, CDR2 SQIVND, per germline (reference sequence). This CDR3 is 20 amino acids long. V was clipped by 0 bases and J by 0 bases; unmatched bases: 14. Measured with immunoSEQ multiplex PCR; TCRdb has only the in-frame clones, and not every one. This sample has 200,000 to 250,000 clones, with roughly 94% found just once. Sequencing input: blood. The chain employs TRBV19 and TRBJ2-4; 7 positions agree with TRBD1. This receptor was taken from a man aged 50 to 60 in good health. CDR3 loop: CASSIETGHGLILAKNIQYF. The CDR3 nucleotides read TGTGCCAGTAGTATAGAGACAGGGCATGGCTTGATTTTAGCCAAAAACATTCAGTACTTC.